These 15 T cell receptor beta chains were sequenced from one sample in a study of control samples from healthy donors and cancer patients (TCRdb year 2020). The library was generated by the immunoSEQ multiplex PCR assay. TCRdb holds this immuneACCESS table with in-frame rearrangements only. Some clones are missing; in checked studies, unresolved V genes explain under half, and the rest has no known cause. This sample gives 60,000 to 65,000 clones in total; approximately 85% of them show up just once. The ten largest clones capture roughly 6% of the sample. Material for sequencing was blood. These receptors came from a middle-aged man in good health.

CDR3 sequence: CASSLSGGSEAFF. CDR3 coding DNA: TGTGCCAGCAGTTTATCTGGGGGGTCTGAAGCTTTCTTT. The gene calls are TRBV27 and TRBJ1-1; D perhaps matches TRBD1 (5 bases). The germline V gene encodes CDR1 MNHEY and CDR2 SMNVEV (reference sequence). Trimming pared 0 bases from V and 6 bases from J, leaving 8 bases between. The CDR3 runs 13 residues.

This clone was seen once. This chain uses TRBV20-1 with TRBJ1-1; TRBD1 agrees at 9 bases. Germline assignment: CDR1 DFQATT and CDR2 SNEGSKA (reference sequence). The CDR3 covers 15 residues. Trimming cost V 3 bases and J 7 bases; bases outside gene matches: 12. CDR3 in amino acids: CSASVYRGLEVEAFF. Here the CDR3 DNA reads TGCAGTGCTAGTGTTTACAGGGGGCTGGAAGTTGAAGCTTTCTTT.

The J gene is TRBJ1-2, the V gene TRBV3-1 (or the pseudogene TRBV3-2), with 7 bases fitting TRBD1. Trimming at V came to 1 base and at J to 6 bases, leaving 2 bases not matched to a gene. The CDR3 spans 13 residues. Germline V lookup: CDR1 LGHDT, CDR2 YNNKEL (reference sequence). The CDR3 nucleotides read TGTGCCAGCAGCCAAGTAGGGGGCAATGGCTACACCTTC. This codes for CASSQVGGNGYTF.

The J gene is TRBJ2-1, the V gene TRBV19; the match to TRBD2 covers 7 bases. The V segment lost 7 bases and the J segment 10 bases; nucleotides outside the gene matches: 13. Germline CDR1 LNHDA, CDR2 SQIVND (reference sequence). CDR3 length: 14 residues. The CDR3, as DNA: TGTGCCAGTATGCGGGCGGGAGCAGTTCAGGAGCAGTTCTTC. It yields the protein CASMRAGAVQEQFF.

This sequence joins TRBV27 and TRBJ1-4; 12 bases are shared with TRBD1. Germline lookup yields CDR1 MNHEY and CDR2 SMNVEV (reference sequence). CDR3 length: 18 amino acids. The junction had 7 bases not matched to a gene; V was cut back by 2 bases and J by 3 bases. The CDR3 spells CASSLRGQGARANEKLFF. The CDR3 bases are TGTGCCAGCAGTTTACGGGGACAGGGGGCGCGGGCTAATGAAAAACTGTTTTTT. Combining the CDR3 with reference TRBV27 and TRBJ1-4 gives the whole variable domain EAQVTQNPRYLITVTGKKLTVTCSQNMNHEYMSWYRQDPGLGLRQIYYSMNVEVTDKGDVPEGYKVSRKEKRNFPLILESPSPNQTSLYFCASSLRGQGARANEKLFFGSGTQLSVL.

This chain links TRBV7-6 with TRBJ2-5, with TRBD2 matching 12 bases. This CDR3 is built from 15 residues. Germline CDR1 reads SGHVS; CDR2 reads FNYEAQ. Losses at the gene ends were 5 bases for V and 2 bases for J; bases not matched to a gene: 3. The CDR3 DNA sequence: TGTGCCAGCAGCCGAGGACTAGCGGGACAAGAGACCCAGTACTTC. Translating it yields CASSRGLAGQETQYF.

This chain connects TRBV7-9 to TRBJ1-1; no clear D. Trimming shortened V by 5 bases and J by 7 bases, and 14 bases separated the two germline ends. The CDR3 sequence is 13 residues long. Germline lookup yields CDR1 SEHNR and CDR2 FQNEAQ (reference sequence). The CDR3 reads CASSLHGESEAFF. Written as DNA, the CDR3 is TGTGCCAGCAGCCTTCACGGGGAGAGTGAAGCTTTCTTT. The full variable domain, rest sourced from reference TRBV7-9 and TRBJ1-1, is DTGVSQNPRHKITKRGQNVTFRCDPISEHNRLYWYRQTLGQGPEFLTYFQNEAQLEKSRLLSDRFSAERPKGSFSTLEIQRTEQGDSAMYLCASSLHGESEAFFGQGTRLTVV.

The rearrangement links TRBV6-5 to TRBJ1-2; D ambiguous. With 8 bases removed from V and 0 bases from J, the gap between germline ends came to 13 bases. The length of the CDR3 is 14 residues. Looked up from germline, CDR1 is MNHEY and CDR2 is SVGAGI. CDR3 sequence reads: CASLRLLANYGYTF. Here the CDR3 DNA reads TGTGCCAGCCTGAGGCTGTTAGCTAACTATGGCTACACCTTC.

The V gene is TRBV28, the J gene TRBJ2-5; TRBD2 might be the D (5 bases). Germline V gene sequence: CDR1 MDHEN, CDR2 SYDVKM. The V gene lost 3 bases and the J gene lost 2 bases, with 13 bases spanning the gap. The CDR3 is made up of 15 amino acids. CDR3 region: CASSLAADKQETQYF. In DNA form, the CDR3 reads TGTGCCAGCAGTTTGGCAGCGGATAAACAAGAGACCCAGTACTTC.

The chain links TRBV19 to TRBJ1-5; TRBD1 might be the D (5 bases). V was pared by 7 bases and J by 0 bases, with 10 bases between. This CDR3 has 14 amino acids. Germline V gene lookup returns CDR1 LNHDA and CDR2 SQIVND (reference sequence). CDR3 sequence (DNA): TGTGCCAGTACCTGGGGACTTAGCAATCAGCCCCAGCATTTT. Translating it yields CASTWGLSNQPQHF.

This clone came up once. The chain's CDR3 is CASSYSPRGTQYF. In DNA, the CDR3 is TGTGCCAGCAGTTACTCCCCCAGGGGGACCCAGTACTTC. This chain links TRBV6-5 with TRBJ2-5; D is possibly TRBD1 (6 bases). V lost 0 bases and J lost 7, with 9 bases in between. This CDR3 has 13 amino acids. Germline V gives CDR1 MNHEY, CDR2 SVGAGI.

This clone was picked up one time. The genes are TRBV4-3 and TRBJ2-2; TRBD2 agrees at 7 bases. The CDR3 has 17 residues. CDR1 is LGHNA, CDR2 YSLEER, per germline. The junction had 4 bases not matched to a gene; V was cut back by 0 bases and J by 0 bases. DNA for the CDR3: TGCGCCAGCAGCCAAGATGCGACTAGCTCGAACACCGGGGAGCTGTTTTTT. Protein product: CASSQDATSSNTGELFF.

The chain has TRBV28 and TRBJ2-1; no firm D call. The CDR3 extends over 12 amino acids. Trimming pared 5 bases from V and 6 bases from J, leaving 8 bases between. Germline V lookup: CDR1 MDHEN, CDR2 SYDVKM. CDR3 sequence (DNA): TGTGCCAGCAGTGCGAAACCCAATGAGCAGTTCTTC. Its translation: CASSAKPNEQFF.

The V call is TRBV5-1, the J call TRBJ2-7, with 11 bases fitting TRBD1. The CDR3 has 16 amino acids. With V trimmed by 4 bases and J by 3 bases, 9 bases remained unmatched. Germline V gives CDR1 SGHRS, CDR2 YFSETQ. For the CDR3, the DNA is TGCGCCAGCAGCCCCCGAGGCGGGACAGGGGGCTACGAGCAGTACTTC. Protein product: CASSPRGGTGGYEQYF.

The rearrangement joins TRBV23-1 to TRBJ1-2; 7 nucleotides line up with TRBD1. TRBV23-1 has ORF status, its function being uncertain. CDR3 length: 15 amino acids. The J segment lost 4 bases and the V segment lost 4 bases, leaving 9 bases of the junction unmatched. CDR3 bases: TGCGCCAGCAGTCTCGGCAGGGACAGATCCTATGGCTACACCTTC. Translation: CASSLGRDRSYGYTF.